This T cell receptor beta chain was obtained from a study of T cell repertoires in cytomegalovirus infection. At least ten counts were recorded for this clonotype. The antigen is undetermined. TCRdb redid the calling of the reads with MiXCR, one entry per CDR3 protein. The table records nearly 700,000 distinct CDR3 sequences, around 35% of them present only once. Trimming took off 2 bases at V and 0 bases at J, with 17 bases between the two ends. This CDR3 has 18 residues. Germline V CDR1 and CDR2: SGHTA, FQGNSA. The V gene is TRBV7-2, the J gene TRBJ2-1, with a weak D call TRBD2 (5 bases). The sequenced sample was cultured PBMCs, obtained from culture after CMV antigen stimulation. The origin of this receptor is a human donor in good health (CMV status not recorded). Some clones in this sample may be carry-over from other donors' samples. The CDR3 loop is CASSLTTGLADSYNEQFF. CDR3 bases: TGTGCCAGCAGCTTAACCACCGGACTGGCTGACTCCTACAATGAGCAGTTCTTC.